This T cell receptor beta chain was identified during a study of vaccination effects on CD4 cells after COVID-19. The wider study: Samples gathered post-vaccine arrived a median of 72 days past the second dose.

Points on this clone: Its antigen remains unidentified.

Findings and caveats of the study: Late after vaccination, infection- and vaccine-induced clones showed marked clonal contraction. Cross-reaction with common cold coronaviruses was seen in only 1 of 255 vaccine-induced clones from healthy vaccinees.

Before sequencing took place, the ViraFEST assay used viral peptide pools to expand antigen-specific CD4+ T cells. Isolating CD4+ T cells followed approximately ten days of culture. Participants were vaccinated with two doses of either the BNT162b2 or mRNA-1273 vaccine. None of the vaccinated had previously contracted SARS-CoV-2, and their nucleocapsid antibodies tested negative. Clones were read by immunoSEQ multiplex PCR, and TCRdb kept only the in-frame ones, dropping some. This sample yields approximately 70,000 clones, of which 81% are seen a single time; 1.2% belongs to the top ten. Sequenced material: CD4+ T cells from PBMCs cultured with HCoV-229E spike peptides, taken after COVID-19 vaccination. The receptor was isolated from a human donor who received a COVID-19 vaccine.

CDR3 residues: CASSPSSGSTDTQYF. CDR3 coding DNA: TGTGCCAGCTCACCAAGTAGCGGTAGCACAGATACGCAGTATTTT. The gene calls are TRBV18 and TRBJ2-3, with D maybe TRBD2 (6 bases). CDR1 KGHSH and CDR2 LQKENI come from the germline V gene. V dropped 2 bases and J dropped 0 bases, with 9 bases sitting between them. CDR3 length equals 15 residues. Variable domain in full (rest from reference TRBV18 and TRBJ2-3): NAGVMQNPRHLVRRRGQEARLRCSPMKGHSHVYWYRQLPEEGLKFMVYLQKENIIDESGMPKERFSAEFPKEGPSILRIQQVVRGDSAAYFCASSPSSGSTDTQYFGPGTRLTVL.